The 18 T cell receptor beta chains given below trace back to one sample, sequenced in a study of blood T cell repertoires in COVID-19. The data were produced by immunoSEQ multiplex PCR, yet TCRdb's version contains in-frame clones alone and is incomplete. The sample holds more than 200,000 clones; approximately 90% are singletons and the top ten take roughly 3.7%. What was sequenced was PBMCs or T cells enriched from blood (not recorded which). The receptors here all came from a woman in her 30s who had recovered from COVID-19.

This chain uses TRBV19 with TRBJ1-1; a weak D match, TRBD1 (5 bases). In germline, CDR1 is LNHDA, CDR2 SQIVND (reference sequence). V was clipped by 3 bases and J by 7 bases, with 15 bases between them. The CDR3 consists of 14 residues. The CDR3 loop is CASSISGRGDEAFF. DNA for the CDR3: TGTGCCAGTAGTATTAGCGGGAGAGGGGATGAAGCTTTCTTT.

V gene TRBV7-2 combines with J gene TRBJ1-2; 7 positions match TRBD1. The V gene's germline CDR1 is SGHTA and CDR2 FQGNSA. The CDR3 covers 16 residues. V gave up 5 bases and J gave up 3 bases; unmatched junction bases: 12. CDR3 sequence reads: CASSAQSGDRDYGYTF. The CDR3 bases are TGTGCCAGCAGCGCCCAGTCAGGAGACAGGGACTATGGCTACACCTTC.

The chain joins TRBV5-1 to TRBJ1-2; 9 nucleotides align to TRBD1. CDR1 is SGHRS and CDR2 is YFSETQ in the germline V gene. With 4 bases clipped from V and 4 bases from J, the junction kept 8 bases outside the gene matches. CDR3 length equals 15 residues. This chain's CDR3 is CASSTRTGAGYGYTF. CDR3 in DNA: TGCGCCAGCAGCACGCGGACAGGGGCGGGCTATGGCTACACCTTC. The variable domain in full, with the rest retrieved from reference TRBV5-1 and TRBJ1-2, is KAGVTQTPRYLIKTRGQQVTLSCSPISGHRSVSWYQQTPGQGLQFLFEYFSETQRNKGNFPGRFSGRQFSNSRSEMNVSTLELGDSALYLCASSTRTGAGYGYTFGSGTRLTVV.

V gene TRBV20-1 combines with J gene TRBJ1-2; a possible D gene is TRBD1 (6 bases). In germline, CDR1 is DFQATT, CDR2 SNEGSKA (reference sequence). The CDR3 consists of 11 residues. CDR3 nucleotide sequence: TGCAGCACATACAGGGACTATGGCTACACCTTC. Amino acid sequence: CSTYRDYGYTF.

The V and J genes are TRBV2 and TRBJ1-2; TRBD1 agrees at 7 bases. The CDR3 runs 14 residues. V lost 8 bases, J lost 4 bases, and 10 bases stayed unmatched. The germline gives CDR1 SNHLY, CDR2 FYNNEI. CDR3 in DNA: TGTGCCAGCCAGGATAGGGACAGATCCTATGGCTACACCTTC. Translated, it gives CASQDRDRSYGYTF.

DNA of the CDR3: TGTGCCAGCAGTTTATTCCGCGGTAATGAGCAGTTCTTC. Translation: CASSLFRGNEQFF. V is TRBV28 and J is TRBJ2-1; D gene ambiguous. The CDR3 is made up of 13 amino acids. V lost 1 base and J lost 7, with 8 bases in between. Germline loops: CDR1 MDHEN, CDR2 SYDVKM.

J is TRBJ1-5 and V is TRBV19; D remains ambiguous. The V end was cut by 2 bases, the J end by 6 bases, with 8 bases between. Germline loops: CDR1 LNHDA, CDR2 SQIVND (reference sequence). CDR3 size: 13 residues. CDR3 nucleotide sequence: TGTGCCAGTAGTATAACGGGAGTTCAGCCCCAGCATTTT. Translation: CASSITGVQPQHF.

This chain uses TRBV27 with TRBJ1-1, with 9 bases identical to TRBD1. In germline, CDR1 is MNHEY, CDR2 SMNVEV (reference sequence). The CDR3 extends over 13 amino acids. J lost 8 bases, V lost 5 bases, and 6 bases had no gene match. CDR3 in DNA: TGTGCCAGCAGTCCCTCCGGGACAGGGGAAGCTTTCTTT. Protein product: CASSPSGTGEAFF.

V gene TRBV5-8 combines with J gene TRBJ1-2, with 7 bases identical to TRBD1. The CDR3 totals 13 residues. Germline-derived CDR1 and CDR2 are SGHTS and YDEGEE. With 7 bases clipped from V and 3 bases from J, the junction kept 6 bases outside the gene matches. CDR3 DNA: TGTGCCAGCGCCGGGGACAGCGACTATGGCTACACCTTC. This sequence encodes CASAGDSDYGYTF.

The J gene is TRBJ1-2, the V gene TRBV28; TRBD1 matches at 7 bases. Germline lookup yields CDR1 MDHEN and CDR2 SYDVKM. V lost 7 bases, J lost 10 bases, and 9 bases stayed unmatched. The length of the CDR3 is 12 residues. Here the CDR3 DNA reads TGTGCCAGCACTACAGGGGACAGTTCCTACACCTTC. As protein: CASTTGDSSYTF.

The chain joins TRBV28 to TRBJ1-4; 8 nucleotides line up with TRBD1. Germline V gene data show CDR1 as MDHEN and CDR2 as SYDVKM. Trimming removed 7 bases from V and 3 bases from J; junction bases left unmatched: 13. The CDR3 totals 17 residues. The CDR3 DNA reads as TGTGCCAGCAAGTTGTCAGGGGGCCTTCCGGCTAATGAAAAACTGTTTTTT. Its protein is CASKLSGGLPANEKLFF. Drawing the rest from reference TRBV28 and TRBJ1-4, the complete variable domain is DVKVTQSSRYLVKRTGEKVFLECVQDMDHENMFWYRQDPGLGLRLIYFSYDVKMKEKGDIPEGYSVSREKKERFSLILESASTNQTSMYLCASKLSGGLPANEKLFFGSGTQLSVL.

In this sample, this clone turned up many times. J is TRBJ2-2 and V is TRBV15; maybe TRBD2 (6 bases). Germline loops: CDR1 LNHNV, CDR2 YYDKDF (reference sequence). V lost 0 bases to trimming and J lost 1 base, with 9 bases between them. The CDR3 is made up of 16 amino acids. CDR3 amino acids: CATSRDGRGNTGELFF. The DNA for the CDR3 is TGTGCCACCAGCAGAGATGGGCGGGGGAACACCGGGGAGCTGTTTTTT.

This sequence joins TRBV15 and TRBJ1-4, with 7 bases matching TRBD1. This CDR3 has 16 residues. Germline V gene sequence: CDR1 LNHNV, CDR2 YYDKDF (reference sequence). The J segment lost 5 bases and the V segment lost 4 bases, leaving 10 bases of the junction unmatched. The CDR3: CATSTLIGTVNEKLFF. The CDR3 nucleotides are TGTGCCACCAGCACCCTAATCGGGACAGTGAATGAAAAACTGTTTTTT.

The chain uses TRBV29-1 and TRBJ1-3, with D possibly TRBD1 on 6 matching bases. The CDR3 covers 14 residues. CDR1 and CDR2 from the germline V gene are SQVTM and ANQGSEA. The V end lost 6 bases, the J end lost 1 base, and 13 bases lay between the germline ends. CDR3 in DNA: TGCAGCGTAGCACAGGGTGCGTCTGGAAACACCATATATTTT. It codes for CSVAQGASGNTIYF. The complete variable domain, with remaining parts taken from reference TRBV29-1 and TRBJ1-3, reads SAVISQKPSRDICQRGTSLTIQCQVDSQVTMMFWYRQQPGQSLTLIATANQGSEATYESGFVIDKFPISRPNLTFSTLTVSNMSPEDSSIYLCSVAQGASGNTIYFGEGSWLTVV.

This chain uses TRBV7-3 with TRBJ2-7; D is possibly TRBD1 (6 bases). V was clipped by 2 bases and J by 4 bases, with 9 bases between them. The CDR3 contains 13 residues. Germline CDR1 SGHTA, CDR2 FQGTGA. DNA for the CDR3: TGTGCCAGCAGCTTACTACAGGGTTACGAGCAGTACTTC. Protein: CASSLLQGYEQYF.

CDR3 protein: CASSYSRDTNQPQHF. CDR3 DNA: TGTGCCAGCAGTTACTCCCGGGACACCAATCAGCCCCAGCATTTT. The chain has TRBV6-5 and TRBJ1-5; D might be TRBD1 (6 bases). Trimming removed 0 bases at V and 3 bases at J, with 9 bases between. CDR1 MNHEY and CDR2 SVGAGI come from the germline V gene. This CDR3 has 15 residues.

The chain is built from TRBV4-3 and TRBJ1-2; 8 bases line up with TRBD1. The CDR3 extends over 18 amino acids. The V and J ends lost 0 bases and 4 bases, in that order; junction bases with no gene match: 13. Germline CDR1 LGHNA, CDR2 YSLEER. Here the CDR3 reads CASSQEAGQGFSFYGYTF. The CDR3 DNA follows: TGCGCCAGCAGCCAAGAGGCCGGACAGGGTTTCTCCTTCTATGGCTACACCTTC.

The table lists this clone with a count of one. The chain employs TRBV7-9 and TRBJ2-5, with D unclear. This CDR3 spans 13 amino acids. In germline, CDR1 is SEHNR, CDR2 FQNEAQ (reference sequence). Trimming removed 5 bases at V and 2 bases at J, with 9 bases between. The CDR3 DNA follows: TGTGCCAGCAGCCCTTCGCGGCAAGAGACCCAGTACTTC. Translated: CASSPSRQETQYF. Together with reference TRBV7-9 and TRBJ2-5, the CDR3 gives the full variable domain: DTGVSQNPRHKITKRGQNVTFRCDPISEHNRLYWYRQTLGQGPEFLTYFQNEAQLEKSRLLSDRFSAERPKGSFSTLEIQRTEQGDSAMYLCASSPSRQETQYFGPGTRLLVL.